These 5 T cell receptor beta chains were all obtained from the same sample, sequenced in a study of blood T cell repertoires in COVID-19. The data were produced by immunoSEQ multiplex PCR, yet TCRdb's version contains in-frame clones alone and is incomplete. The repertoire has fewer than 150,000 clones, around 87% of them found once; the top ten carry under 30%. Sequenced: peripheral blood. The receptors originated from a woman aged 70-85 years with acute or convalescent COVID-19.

The CDR3 reads CASSTGGTLNYGYTF. In DNA, the CDR3 is TGTGCCAGCAGTACAGGGGGCACCCTTAACTATGGCTACACCTTC. The V call is TRBV28, the J call TRBJ1-2, with 9 nucleotides matching TRBD1. J lost 1 base, V lost 5 bases, and 5 bases had no gene match. Germline V gene data show CDR1 as MDHEN and CDR2 as SYDVKM. This CDR3 region has 15 residues.

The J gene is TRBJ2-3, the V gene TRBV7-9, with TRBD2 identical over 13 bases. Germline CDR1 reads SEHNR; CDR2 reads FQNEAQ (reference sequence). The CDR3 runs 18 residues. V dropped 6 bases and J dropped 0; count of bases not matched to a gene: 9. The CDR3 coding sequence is TGTGCCAGCAGTGGGACTAGCGGGGCTCGGGCTAGCACAGATACGCAGTATTTT. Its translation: CASSGTSGARASTDTQYF.

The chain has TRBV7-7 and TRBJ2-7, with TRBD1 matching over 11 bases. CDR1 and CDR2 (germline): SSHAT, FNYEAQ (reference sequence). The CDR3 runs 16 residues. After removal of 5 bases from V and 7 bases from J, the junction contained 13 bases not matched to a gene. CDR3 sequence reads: CASSPRADRGLGEQYF. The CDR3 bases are TGTGCCAGCAGCCCACGGGCGGACAGGGGGCTAGGAGAGCAGTACTTC.

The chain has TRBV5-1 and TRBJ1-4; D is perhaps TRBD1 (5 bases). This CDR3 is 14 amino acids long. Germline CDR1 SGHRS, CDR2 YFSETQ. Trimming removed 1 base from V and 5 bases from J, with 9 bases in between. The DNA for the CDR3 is TGCGCCAGCAGCTTGCATCAGGGAAATGAAAAACTGTTTTTT. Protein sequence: CASSLHQGNEKLFF.

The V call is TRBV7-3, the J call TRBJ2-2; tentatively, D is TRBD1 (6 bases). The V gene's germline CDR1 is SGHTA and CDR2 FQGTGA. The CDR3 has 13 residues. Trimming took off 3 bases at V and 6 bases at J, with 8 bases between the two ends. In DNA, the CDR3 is TGTGCCAGCAGCTTCGACAGGTCCGGGGAGCTGTTTTTT. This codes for CASSFDRSGELFF.